Listed below are T cell receptor beta chains from one sample, sequenced in a study of blood T cell repertoires in COVID-19. Clones were sequenced by immunoSEQ multiplex PCR, and TCRdb holds only the in-frame ones, with some missing. The sample records roughly 190,000 clones, roughly 84% being singletons. Sequenced sample: PBMCs or T cells enriched from blood (not recorded which). Receptor source: a woman aged 25 to 39 who had been exposed to COVID-19. Each CDR3 is given without its conserved first and last residue.

v_gene,len,j_gene,CDR3aa
TRBV9,13,TRBJ2-1,ASSVITGGINEQF
TRBV6-5,12,TRBJ2-1,ASSLAGGYNEQF
TRBV27,14,TRBJ2-1,ASSLTSGGAWNEQF
TRBV7-3,12,TRBJ1-2,ASSRSGGSDGYT
TRBV3-1/TRBV3-2,12,TRBJ1-2,ASSEGIQGKGYT
TRBV29-1,11,TRBJ1-2,SVDSGQGDGYT
TRBV7-2,14,TRBJ1-3,ASSMAPGGAGNTIY
TRBV24-1,13,TRBJ2-5,ATSDPGEGEETQY
TRBV6-1,13,TRBJ1-3,ASSEGTASGNTIY
TRBV4-3,12,TRBJ1-6,ASSQDPDNSPLH
TRBV25-1,10,TRBJ2-7,ASSVHSYEQY
TRBV2,11,TRBJ1-5,ASIGTGDQPQH
TRBV14,12,TRBJ1-1,ASSQKPGFAEAF
TRBV4-3,13,TRBJ1-1,ASSLSTGVNTEAF
TRBV5-5,10,TRBJ2-1,ASSLDRNEQF
TRBV6-5,10,TRBJ1-2,ASAGGSYGYT
TRBV9,14,TRBJ2-3,ASSVEEGGDTDTQY
TRBV13,14,TRBJ1-5,ASSLRQGAINQPQH
TRBV11-2,12,TRBJ1-1,ASSSRPGNTEAF
TRBV30,12,TRBJ1-5,AWSLGTYNQPQH
TRBV18,16,TRBJ2-1,ASSPPTSGGIGYNEQF
TRBV19,13,TRBJ1-6,ASRVPSSYNSPLH
TRBV2,12,TRBJ1-6,ASNRDRDNSPLH
TRBV11-2,14,TRBJ2-1,ASSSVAGGQYNEQF
TRBV7-8,19,TRBJ2-3,ASSLKGDWRAGRPDTDTQY
TRBV5-1,15,TRBJ2-1,ASSLAASGVYYNEQF
TRBV3-1/TRBV3-2,15,TRBJ2-2,ASSQVNGLAGVGELF